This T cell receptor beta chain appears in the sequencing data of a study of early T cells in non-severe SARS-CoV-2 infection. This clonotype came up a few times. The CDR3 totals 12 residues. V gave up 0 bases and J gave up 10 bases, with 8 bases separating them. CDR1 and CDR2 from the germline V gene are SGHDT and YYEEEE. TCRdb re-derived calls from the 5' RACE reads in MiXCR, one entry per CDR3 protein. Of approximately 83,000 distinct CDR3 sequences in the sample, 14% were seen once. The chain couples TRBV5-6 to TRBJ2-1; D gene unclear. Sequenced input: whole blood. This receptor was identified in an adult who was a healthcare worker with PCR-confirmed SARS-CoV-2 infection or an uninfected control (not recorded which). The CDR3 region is CASSLVAREQFF. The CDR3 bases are TGTGCCAGCAGCTTGGTAGCACGGGAGCAGTTCTTC.